The next 5 T cell receptor beta chains were all read from a single sample in a study of T cell repertoires in cytomegalovirus infection. TCRdb analysed the reads with MiXCR anew, one entry per CDR3 protein. The sample has 85,000 to 120,000 distinct CDR3 sequences, about 15% seen once. Sequenced material: PBMCs. All receptors come from a human donor in good health (CMV status not recorded). Some clones in this sample may be carry-over from other donors' samples.

This clonotype was counted ten times or more. The chain joins TRBV7-6 to TRBJ1-2; D possibly corresponds to TRBD1 (5 bases). This CDR3 contains 12 residues. Germline V gives CDR1 SGHVS, CDR2 FNYEAQ. V lost 5 bases to trimming and J lost 4 bases, with 8 bases between them. Here the CDR3 DNA reads TGTGCCAGCAGCCACGACAGCTATGGCTACACCTTC. It yields the protein CASSHDSYGYTF.

The J gene is TRBJ2-1, the V gene TRBV7-3; D call uncertain. CDR1 is SGHTA, CDR2 FQGTGA, per germline. Trimming pared 6 bases from V and 6 bases from J, leaving 12 bases between. CDR3 size: 13 residues. CDR3 nucleotide sequence: TGTGCCAGCAGTTTCGGACCATTCAATGAGCAGTTCTTC. It is translated as CASSFGPFNEQFF.

The genes are TRBV9 and TRBJ1-4; D is ambiguous. Germline CDR1 is SGDLS and CDR2 is YYNGEE. This CDR3 is built from 16 residues. Trimming stripped 4 bases from V and 2 bases from J, with 15 bases between. In nucleotides, the CDR3 is TGTGCCAGCAGCCTGATGGGCGCGGCGACTAATGAAAAACTGTTTTTT. The encoded protein is CASSLMGAATNEKLFF.

In this sample, this clonotype turned up once. The chain couples TRBV15 to TRBJ2-2; 9 positions agree with TRBD1. The J segment lost 5 bases and the V segment lost 6 bases, leaving 7 bases of the junction unmatched. The CDR3 totals 15 residues. Germline V CDR1 and CDR2: LNHNV, YYDKDF (reference sequence). The CDR3 nucleotides read TGTGCCACCAGGCCTCGGGACAGGGAAACCGGGGAGCTGTTTTTT. Translation: CATRPRDRETGELFF.

The chain uses TRBV6-1 and TRBJ1-5, with TRBD1 matching 8 bases. Losses at the gene ends were 4 bases for V and 4 bases for J; bases not matched to a gene: 6. Germline V gene lookup returns CDR1 MNHNS and CDR2 SASEGT. The CDR3 sequence is 15 residues long. The CDR3 loop reads CASSVQGAGNQPQHF. As DNA, the CDR3 is TGTGCCAGCAGTGTTCAGGGGGCCGGTAATCAGCCCCAGCATTTT.